These T cell receptor beta chains were read from a single sample in a study of blood T cell repertoires in COVID-19. Clones were read by immunoSEQ multiplex PCR, and TCRdb kept only the in-frame ones, dropping some. The repertoire holds roughly 300,000 clones, with 87% as singletons. The sample comprised PBMCs or T cells enriched from blood (not recorded which). The origin of the receptors is a woman aged 30 to 39 who had recovered from COVID-19. The CDR3 runs from the conserved cysteine through the conserved F or W. Fields, in order: D gene, clone size, V gene, J gene, CDR3 DNA, CDR3 protein. A D gene is named only where the DNA matches it firmly. Size values are once, few and many counts, or a class for expanded clones, and some rows have none.

TRBD1	NA	TRBV27	TRBJ1-1	TGTGCCAGCAGCCTGGGACAGGGAATCACTGAAGCTTTCTTT	CASSLGQGITEAFF
TRBD1	NA	TRBV11-3	TRBJ1-5	TGTGCCAGCAGCTTATGGACAGGTAACCCACGGCCCCAGCATTTT	CASSLWTGNPRPQHF
TRBD1	NA	TRBV5-1	TRBJ1-1	TGCGCCAGCAGCCTAACAAGACAGGGGACTGAAGCTTTCTTT	CASSLTRQGTEAFF
NA	NA	TRBV7-2	TRBJ2-3	TGTGCCAGCAGCTCCAGCGGAACGAGGGATACGCAGTATTTT	CASSSSGTRDTQYF
NA	NA	TRBV4-3	TRBJ1-2	TGCGCCAGCAGCCAAGAAGGAAGAACAGGGTTGGTCTATGGCTACACCTTC	CASSQEGRTGLVYGYTF
NA	NA	TRBV6-1	TRBJ2-4	TGTGCCAGCAGTGATGGGGGGGCCAAAAACATTCAGTACTTC	CASSDGGAKNIQYF
TRBD2	NA	TRBV6-5	TRBJ2-5	TGTGCCAGCAGAGCCGGGACTAAGACCCAGTACTTC	CASRAGTKTQYF
NA	NA	TRBV29-1	TRBJ1-1	TGCAGCGTCGCCAGGGGTTCGGGAGCTTTCTTT	CSVARGSGAFF
NA	NA	TRBV5-5	TRBJ1-5	TGTGCCAGCAGCTTGGACCAGCGTAATCCATTTAGCAATCAGCCCCAGCATTTT	CASSLDQRNPFSNQPQHF
TRBD1	NA	TRBV6-5	TRBJ1-6	TGTGCCAGCAGGACCGGACAGGGACGTTCACCCCTCCACTTT	CASRTGQGRSPLHF
NA	NA	TRBV19	TRBJ1-5	TGTGCCAGTAGTATAGAGGCGGTTAGCAATCAGCCCCAGCATTTT	CASSIEAVSNQPQHF
TRBD2	NA	TRBV20-1	TRBJ2-3	TGCAGTGCTAGTGGGCGGGGGGACTCAGATACGCAGTATTTT	CSASGRGDSDTQYF
NA	NA	TRBV7-7	TRBJ1-3	TGTGCTAGCAGCGCAGATGGAAACACCATATATTTT	CASSADGNTIYF
NA	once	TRBV18	TRBJ1-5	TGTGCCAGCTCACCAGACACCCAGGGGACGGTCAATCAGCCCCAGCATTTT	CASSPDTQGTVNQPQHF
NA	NA	TRBV11-1	TRBJ1-1	TGTGCCAGCAGCCTAGTACGGGGGTACACTGAAGCTTTCTTT	CASSLVRGYTEAFF
TRBD1	NA	TRBV19	TRBJ1-1	TGTGCCAGTAGTGTCACAGGGGGTCCTCTGGCCACTGAAGCTTTCTTT	CASSVTGGPLATEAFF
NA	NA	TRBV3-1/TRBV3-2	TRBJ2-7	TGTGCCAGCAGCACCAGGGTTTTGACGGGCGAGCAGTACTTC	CASSTRVLTGEQYF
NA	NA	TRBV6-6	TRBJ1-1	TGTGCCACCCAGGGAGGGGGACTACCTGAAGCTTTCTTT	CATQGGGLPEAFF
TRBD1	NA	TRBV11-2	TRBJ1-2	TGTGCCAGCAGCTTGGGGGACAGAAGTAACTATGGCTACACCTTC	CASSLGDRSNYGYTF
NA	NA	TRBV2	TRBJ1-6	TGTGCCAGCAGGGAGAGCGCTATGACGGTGAATTCACCCCTCCACTTT	CASRESAMTVNSPLHF
TRBD2	NA	TRBV2	TRBJ2-1	TGTGTCTCGCGGGATAGCGGGGCCTACAATGAGCAGTTCTTC	CVSRDSGAYNEQFF
TRBD1	NA	TRBV29-1	TRBJ1-2	TGCAGCGTTGGCTTCCGGGGACAGGCCCCCACTGGCTACACCTTC	CSVGFRGQAPTGYTF
TRBD1	NA	TRBV19	TRBJ1-2	TGTGCCAGTACCTCGACAGGGTTTGGCAGCTACACCTTC	CASTSTGFGSYTF
NA	NA	TRBV2	TRBJ2-7	TGTGCCAGCAACAGAGAGTTCTCCTACGAGCAGTACTTC	CASNREFSYEQYF
NA	NA	TRBV9	TRBJ1-2	TGTGCCAGCAGCGTAGATCCTGAGGTAGGCGGCTACACCTTC	CASSVDPEVGGYTF
TRBD1	once	TRBV7-9	TRBJ1-2	TGTGCCAGCAGCCAGACAGGGACGAACTATGGCTACACCTTC	CASSQTGTNYGYTF
TRBD1	NA	TRBV15	TRBJ1-2	TGTGCCACCCGAACAGGGGAGACAGCCTATGGCTACACCTTC	CATRTGETAYGYTF
NA	NA	TRBV21-1	TRBJ1-5	TGTGCCAGCAGGCGGGGCCGCAATCAGCCCCAGCATTTT	CASRRGRNQPQHF
NA	once	TRBV9	TRBJ2-1	TGTGCCAGCAGCGTAGTGTCTTCTAACTACAATGAGCAGTTCTTC	CASSVVSSNYNEQFF
NA	NA	TRBV5-1	TRBJ2-5	TGCGCCAGCAGCCCCGAGAGGGTTGAGACCCAGTACTTC	CASSPERVETQYF
NA	NA	TRBV5-8	TRBJ1-4	TGTGCCAGCAGCTTGGGGCTGGCGGGTGAAAAACTGTTTTTT	CASSLGLAGEKLFF